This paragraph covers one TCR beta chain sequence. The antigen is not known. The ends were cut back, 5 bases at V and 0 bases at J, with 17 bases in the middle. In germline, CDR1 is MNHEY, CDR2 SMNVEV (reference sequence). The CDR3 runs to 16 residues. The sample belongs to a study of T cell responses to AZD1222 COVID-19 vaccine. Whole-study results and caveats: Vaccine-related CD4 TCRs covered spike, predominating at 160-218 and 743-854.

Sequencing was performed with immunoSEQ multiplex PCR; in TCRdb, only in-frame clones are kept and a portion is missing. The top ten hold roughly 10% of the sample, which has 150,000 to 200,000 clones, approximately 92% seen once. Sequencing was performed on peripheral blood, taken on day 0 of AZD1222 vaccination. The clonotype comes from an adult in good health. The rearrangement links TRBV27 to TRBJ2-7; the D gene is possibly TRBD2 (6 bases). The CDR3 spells CASSPVGEEGSYEQYF. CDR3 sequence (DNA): TGTGCCAGCAGTCCCGTCGGGGAGGAGGGCTCCTACGAGCAGTACTTC.